These 10 T cell receptor beta chains share one sample of origin, sequenced in a study of blood T cell repertoires in COVID-19. The table came from immunoSEQ multiplex PCR; TCRdb's copy has only in-frame clones and leaves some out. The sample holds 120,000 or so clones, around 83% seen once. Sequencing was carried out using peripheral blood. These receptors all come from an elderly man with active or convalescent COVID-19.

This sequence joins TRBV30 and TRBJ2-3; the match to TRBD1 covers 11 bases. Looked up from germline, CDR1 is GTSNPN and CDR2 is SVGIG (reference sequence). J gave up 4 bases and V 3 bases, and 6 bases lay outside the gene matches. The CDR3 is 15 amino acids. CDR3 nucleotides: TGTGCCTGGAGAGCCGGGACAGGGGGAGCAGATACGCAGTATTTT. This gives the protein CAWRAGTGGADTQYF. Full variable domain (remainder filled in from reference TRBV30 and TRBJ2-3): SQTIHQWPATLVQPVGSPLSLECTVEGTSNPNLYWYRQAAGRGLQLLFYSVGIGQISSEVPQNLSASRPQDRQFILSSKKLLLSDSGFYLCAWRAGTGGADTQYFGPGTRLTVL.

Written as DNA, the CDR3 is TGTGCCAGTAGTATACGGGGGGGCGGCTATGGCTACACCTTC. This codes for CASSIRGGGYGYTF. The chain carries TRBV19 and TRBJ1-2; tentative D call: TRBD1 (6 bases). Trimming shortened V by 2 bases and J by 4 bases, and 11 bases separated the two germline ends. The V gene's germline CDR1 is LNHDA and CDR2 SQIVND (reference sequence). The CDR3 sequence is 14 residues long.

The CDR3 reads CASSLSLDSNTFF. The CDR3 region has the DNA TGTGCCAGCAGCTTAAGCCTTGACAGCAACACTTTCTTT. V usage is TRBV7-3 and J usage is TRBJ1-1, with TRBD1 as a possible D gene (5 bases). Per the germline V gene, CDR1 is SGHTA and CDR2 is FQGTGA. The CDR3 is made up of 13 amino acids. V was cut by 1 base and J by 12 bases, with 15 bases left in between.

The rearrangement uses TRBV28 and TRBJ1-6; maybe TRBD1 (6 bases). From germline, CDR1 is MDHEN and CDR2 SYDVKM. V lost 4 bases and J 6 bases, leaving 16 bases between the germline ends. CDR3 size: 16 residues. The CDR3 DNA follows: TGTGCCAGCAGTTCTCCGACAGGCGGGTTTAATTCACCCCTCCACTTT. This sequence encodes CASSSPTGGFNSPLHF.

The chain is built from TRBV18 and TRBJ1-6; 8 bases line up with TRBD1. The CDR3 runs 16 residues. Germline V CDR1 and CDR2: KGHSH, LQKENI. Trimming at V came to 0 bases and at J to 11 bases, leaving 9 bases not matched to a gene. The CDR3 DNA reads TGTGCCAGCTCACCACCCGGACAGGGACGTTCAACACCCCTCCACTTT. This sequence encodes CASSPPGQGRSTPLHF.

V is TRBV2 and J is TRBJ1-2, with D hard to call. The CDR3 consists of 13 residues. The V gene lost 4 bases and the J gene lost 5 bases, with 11 bases spanning the gap. The germline CDR1 and CDR2 sequences are SNHLY and FYNNEI. The CDR3 is CASSASESYGYTF. CDR3 DNA sequence: TGTGCCAGCAGTGCTAGCGAATCTTATGGCTACACCTTC. Full variable domain (rest looked up from reference TRBV2 and TRBJ1-2): EPEVTQTPSHQVTQMGQEVILRCVPISNHLYFYWYRQILGQKVEFLVSFYNNEISEKSEIFDDQFSVERPDGSNFTLKIRSTKLEDSAMYFCASSASESYGYTFGSGTRLTVV.

J is TRBJ2-7 and V is TRBV15; the match to TRBD2 covers 7 bases. CDR1 is LNHNV and CDR2 is YYDKDF in the germline V gene (reference sequence). The ends lost 0 bases at V and 3 bases at J; junction bases unmatched: 5. This CDR3 has 15 amino acids. The CDR3 sequence: CATSRDSGGGYEQYF. The CDR3 nucleotides are TGTGCCACCAGCAGAGATTCTGGGGGGGGCTACGAGCAGTACTTC.

This clone has only a few counts. V usage is TRBV5-1 and J usage is TRBJ2-5, with 8 bases lining up with TRBD2. The CDR3 runs to 14 residues. The germline V gene encodes CDR1 SGHRS and CDR2 YFSETQ. J gave up 4 bases and V 4 bases, and 6 bases lay outside the gene matches. The CDR3 bases are TGCGCCAGCAGCCCGGGGGGGGCCTTAGAGACCCAGTACTTC. Translated, it gives CASSPGGALETQYF.

The rearrangement links TRBV6-5 to TRBJ2-5; 9 nucleotides match TRBD2. J was trimmed by 2 bases and V by 6 bases; bases with no gene match: 4. CDR1 is MNHEY and CDR2 is SVGAGI in the germline V gene. The CDR3 is made up of 14 amino acids. CDR3 DNA: TGTGCCAGCAGAGCGGGGGGACCTCAAGAGACCCAGTACTTC. Translating gives CASRAGGPQETQYF.

CDR3 DNA: TGTGCCAGTAGTCCGGGGAGTTTTAATGAAAAACTGTTTTTT. Its protein is CASSPGSFNEKLFF. The chain joins TRBV19 to TRBJ1-4; no clear D gene. The CDR3 extends over 14 amino acids. Trimming left V 5 bases short and J 4 bases short, with 11 bases between. The germline V gene has CDR1 LNHDA and CDR2 SQIVND (reference sequence).